The 32 T cell receptor beta chains listed next were all sequenced from one sample in a study of blood T cells in healthy people across ages. A J-beta primer mix and a sample-barcoded 5' primer were used in a second PCR of about 7 to 12 cycles. TCRdb re-called the 5' RACE reads with MiXCR, one entry per CDR3 protein. The sample yields 550,000 to 650,000 distinct CDR3 sequences, over 25% seen once. Separately, the same data were catalogued under a study of T cells of mothers and their children.

The sequenced material came from blood. Receptors were obtained from a boy aged 2 to 10 in good health.

This clonotype was counted at least ten times. This chain connects TRBV5-1 to TRBJ2-7; 8 nucleotides line up with TRBD1. Trimming removed 2 bases from V and 2 bases from J; junction bases left unmatched: 3. CDR1 is SGHRS and CDR2 is YFSETQ in the germline V gene. CDR3 size: 14 residues. The CDR3 DNA reads as TGCGCCAGCAGCTTACAGGGGGGAGCCTACGAGCAGTACTTC. Its translation: CASSLQGGAYEQYF.

The gene calls are TRBV13 and TRBJ1-4; D is unresolved. V lost 4 bases and J 4 bases, leaving 4 bases between the germline ends. In germline, CDR1 is PRHDT, CDR2 FYEKMQ (reference sequence). The CDR3 has 12 residues. As DNA, the CDR3 is TGTGCCAGCAGCTCCAATAATGAAAAACTGTTTTTT. This translates into CASSSNNEKLFF. Full variable domain (rest looked up from reference TRBV13 and TRBJ1-4): AAGVIQSPRHLIKEKRETATLKCYPIPRHDTVYWYQQGPGQDPQFLISFYEKMQSDKGSIPDRFSAQQFSDYHSELNMSSLELGDSALYFCASSSNNEKLFFGSGTQLSVL.

The V call is TRBV6-2 or TRBV6-3, the J call TRBJ2-7; D uncertain. V was shortened by 0 bases and J by 2 bases, with 5 bases between the two germline ends. The germline gives CDR1 MNHEY, CDR2 SVGEGT. The CDR3 contains 13 residues. DNA for the CDR3: TGTGCCAGCAGTTACTCGGGGACCTACGAGCAGTACTTC. Its protein product is CASSYSGTYEQYF.

The J gene is TRBJ1-4, the V gene TRBV27; no reliable D call. Trimming stripped 1 base from V and 0 bases from J, with 9 bases between. CDR1 and CDR2 (germline): MNHEY, SMNVEV (reference sequence). The CDR3 runs 16 residues. The CDR3 nucleotides read TGTGCCAGCAGTTTATTTCCCGTTGCAACTAATGAAAAACTGTTTTTT. Amino acids: CASSLFPVATNEKLFF. The whole variable domain, remainder taken from reference TRBV27 and TRBJ1-4, is EAQVTQNPRYLITVTGKKLTVTCSQNMNHEYMSWYRQDPGLGLRQIYYSMNVEVTDKGDVPEGYKVSRKEKRNFPLILESPSPNQTSLYFCASSLFPVATNEKLFFGSGTQLSVL.

V is TRBV13 and J is TRBJ2-5; maybe TRBD1 (5 bases). The J call is uncertain, as TRBJ2-7 better fits the DNA end. Per the germline V gene, CDR1 is PRHDT and CDR2 is FYEKMQ (reference sequence). The CDR3 is made up of 17 amino acids. In DNA, the CDR3 is TGTGCCAGCAGCCCCCCCCCAGGGCTGCGGACAACCTACGAGCAGTACTTC. The encoded protein is CASSPPPGLRTTYEQYF.

This clonotype was seen only a few times. The rearrangement uses TRBV7-9 and TRBJ2-5; tentatively, D is TRBD1 (6 bases). CDR1 is SEHNR and CDR2 is FQNEAQ in the germline V gene (reference sequence). This CDR3 contains 14 residues. The V end was cut by 5 bases, the J end by 3 bases, with 13 bases between. CDR3 loop: CASSTGMGKETQYF. The CDR3, as DNA: TGTGCCAGCAGCACAGGGATGGGGAAAGAGACCCAGTACTTC.

Points on this clonotype: A read error may account for a junction end that differs from germline. The chain uses TRBV5-1 and TRBJ1-2; a possible D gene is TRBD1 (6 bases). The CDR3 has 14 amino acids. The germline V gene has CDR1 SGHRS and CDR2 YFSETQ. The CDR3 reads CASSYDGTPYGYAF. CDR3 nucleotides: TGCGCCAGCAGCTATGACGGGACACCCTATGGCTACGCCTTC.

This chain uses TRBV2 with TRBJ2-3; possibly TRBD1 or TRBD2 for D (6 bases each). CDR1 SNHLY and CDR2 FYNNEI come from the germline V gene. The CDR3 length is 18 residues. Trimming left V 3 bases short and J 0 bases short, with 19 bases between. The CDR3 reads CASSDRRGPTLSTDTQYF. The CDR3 nucleotides are TGTGCCAGCAGTGATCGACGGGGGCCGACTCTTAGCACAGATACGCAGTATTTT.

This clonotype showed up just a few times. The J gene is TRBJ1-2, the V gene TRBV12-3 or TRBV12-4, with D unclear. The length of the CDR3 is 13 residues. V dropped 7 bases and J dropped 5 bases, with 14 bases sitting between them. The CDR3 loop is CASTTAGPYGYTF. CDR3 in DNA: TGTGCCAGCACCACCGCCGGACCTTATGGCTACACCTTC.

This clonotype was seen only a few times. The chain combines TRBV13 with TRBJ2-7; a possible D gene is TRBD2 (6 bases). The germline V and J ends were trimmed by 3 bases and 2 bases, with 11 bases remaining between them. Germline V gene data show CDR1 as PRHDT and CDR2 as FYEKMQ (reference sequence). The CDR3 length is 14 residues. As DNA, the CDR3 is TGTGCCAGCAGCTTGTCCGGGGAGGCCTACGAGCAGTACTTC. It specifies CASSLSGEAYEQYF.

The V call is TRBV5-1, the J call TRBJ2-1; tentative D call: TRBD2 (5 bases). Looked up from germline, CDR1 is SGHRS and CDR2 is YFSETQ. The V end lost 5 bases, the J end lost 0 bases, and 12 bases lay between the germline ends. CDR3 size: 15 residues. The CDR3 nucleotides are TGCGCCAGCAGTAATGGGGAGAGCTCCTACAATGAGCAGTTCTTC. Protein product: CASSNGESSYNEQFF.

The table lists this clonotype with a few counts. The chain has TRBV9 and TRBJ2-7, with 7 positions matching TRBD2. Germline V CDR1 and CDR2: SGDLS, YYNGEE. V was pared by 3 bases and J by 9 bases, with 12 bases of the junction left unmatched. The CDR3 totals 14 residues. The CDR3 sequence is CASSGDYSPRGQYF. CDR3 nucleotides: TGTGCCAGCAGCGGGGACTACTCCCCGCGAGGGCAGTACTTC.

J is TRBJ2-7 and V is TRBV10-3; 8 positions agree with TRBD1. Looked up from germline, CDR1 is ENHRY and CDR2 is SYGVKD. CDR3 size: 13 residues. Trimming took 10 bases from V and 3 from J; bases not matched to a gene: 8. CDR3 nucleotides: TGTGCCAGCGAGGCGACAGGGGACTACGAGCAGTACTTC. Its translation: CASEATGDYEQYF.

This clonotype was counted between two and nine times. The chain joins TRBV25-1 to TRBJ2-7; 8 bases match TRBD1. The CDR3 runs 13 residues. V was pared by 4 bases and J by 4 bases, with 3 bases of the junction left unmatched. CDR1 is MGHDK and CDR2 is SYGVNS in the germline V gene. Here the CDR3 DNA reads TGTGCCAGCAGTGCATGGACAGGGTACGAGCAGTACTTC. Its protein is CASSAWTGYEQYF.

The chain employs TRBV12-3 or TRBV12-4 and TRBJ2-3; D may be TRBD2 (5 bases). This CDR3 is built from 15 residues. The V end was cut by 3 bases, the J end by 3 bases, with 13 bases between. CDR3 sequence (DNA): TGTGCCAGCAGTTTTTCCGGGGTGGGGACAGATACGCAGTATTTT. Amino acid sequence: CASSFSGVGTDTQYF.

The chain has TRBV20-1 and TRBJ2-5; 12 positions match TRBD2. The CDR3 has 19 residues. The J segment lost 0 bases and the V segment lost 0 bases, leaving 11 bases of the junction unmatched. CDR1 is DFQATT and CDR2 is SNEGSKA in the germline V gene (reference sequence). DNA of the CDR3: TGCAGTGCTAGAGATCGGGGGCTAGCGGGAGGGAAATACCAAGAGACCCAGTACTTC. Protein: CSARDRGLAGGKYQETQYF.

V usage is TRBV12-3 or TRBV12-4 and J usage is TRBJ2-3, with D unclear. V lost 5 bases and J 7 bases, leaving 7 bases between the germline ends. This CDR3 is built from 11 residues. For the CDR3, the DNA is TGTGCCAGCAGTGCCGGGCATACGCAGTATTTT. Its translation is CASSAGHTQYF.

V usage is TRBV29-1 and J usage is TRBJ2-5; TRBD1 aligns across 12 bases. The J call may be in error: the DNA end matches TRBJ2-7 better. This CDR3 region has 14 residues. In germline, CDR1 is SQVTM, CDR2 ANQGSEA. CDR3 loop: CSVLPGQGAYEQYF. The DNA of the CDR3 is TGCAGCGTTCTTCCGGGACAGGGGGCTTACGAGCAGTACTTC.

CDR3 loop: CASSSLTTGEAFF. Here the CDR3 DNA reads TGTGCCAGCAGCTCCCTCACGACAGGTGAAGCTTTCTTT. The chain recombines TRBV11-2 with TRBJ1-1, with D tentatively TRBD1 (6 bases). The V and J ends lost 4 bases and 7 bases respectively, with 13 bases between them. The length of the CDR3 is 13 residues. Germline V gene lookup returns CDR1 SGHAT and CDR2 FQNNGV.

The sample holds a few counts of this clonotype. V is TRBV6-2 or TRBV6-3 and J is TRBJ2-7; 8 bases line up with TRBD2. Germline V gene lookup returns CDR1 MNHEY and CDR2 SVGEGT. Germline trimming cut 4 bases from V and 8 bases from J; bases unmatched to any gene: 13. This CDR3 spans 15 amino acids. The CDR3, as DNA: TGTGCCAGCAGTTTAGCGGGACCCCGGGGGAGGCAGCAGTACTTC. It specifies CASSLAGPRGRQQYF.

The chain combines TRBV29-1 with TRBJ1-5; D unresolved. The germline gives CDR1 SQVTM, CDR2 ANQGSEA. CDR3 size: 14 residues. Trimming left V 7 bases short and J 0 bases short, with 13 bases between. The CDR3 region has the DNA TGCAGCGCCCGGGTTCCTAATAGCAATCAGCCCCAGCATTTT. This gives the protein CSARVPNSNQPQHF.

The chain joins TRBV4-3 to TRBJ2-1; 8 bases line up with TRBD1. This CDR3 has 14 residues. With 0 bases clipped from V and 8 bases from J, the junction kept 3 bases outside the gene matches. Germline V CDR1 and CDR2: LGHNA, YSLEER. DNA for the CDR3: TGCGCCAGCAGCCAAGATCGGGGACAGGATGAGCAGTTCTTC. Translated, it gives CASSQDRGQDEQFF.

CDR3 sequence reads: CAISGSTVGYTF. CDR3 bases: TGTGCCATCAGTGGGTCGACGGTTGGCTACACCTTC. The chain carries TRBV10-3 and TRBJ1-2; D ambiguous. Germline-derived CDR1 and CDR2 are ENHRY and SYGVKD. The CDR3 is 12 amino acids. Trimming removed 4 bases at V and 7 bases at J, with 10 bases between.

This clonotype was seen repeatedly, ten times or more. The chain combines TRBV29-1 with TRBJ1-2; no definite D call. The V end lost 0 bases, the J end lost 4 bases, and 12 bases lay between the germline ends. The CDR3 is made up of 14 amino acids. Germline assignment: CDR1 SQVTM and CDR2 ANQGSEA. CDR3 sequence: CSVEDHLGGYGYTF. DNA for the CDR3: TGCAGCGTTGAAGATCATCTCGGCGGCTATGGCTACACCTTC.

V gene TRBV6-2 or TRBV6-3 combines with J gene TRBJ2-4; the D gene is possibly TRBD2 (5 bases). In germline, CDR1 is MNHEY, CDR2 SVGEGT. The CDR3 covers 15 residues. Trimming removed 2 bases at V and 3 bases at J, with 11 bases between. The CDR3 nucleotides are TGTGCCAGCAGTTACGGCTTACTAGACAAAAACATTCAGTACTTC. Translated: CASSYGLLDKNIQYF.

This chain joins TRBV7-6 and TRBJ1-5; 9 positions match TRBD1. CDR1 and CDR2 from the germline V gene are SGHVS and FNYEAQ. The CDR3 spans 17 residues. Losses at the gene ends were 1 base for V and 1 base for J; bases not matched to a gene: 5. Written as DNA, the CDR3 is TGTGCCAGCAGCTTAGGAACCGGGACAGGGAGCAATCAGCCCCAGCATTTT. It specifies CASSLGTGTGSNQPQHF.

The table lists this clonotype with a few counts. The chain couples TRBV28 to TRBJ2-5, with a tentative D call TRBD2 (5 bases). With the DNA end fitting TRBJ2-7 better, the J assignment may be wrong. The CDR3 is 15 residues long. CDR1 and CDR2 (germline): MDHEN, SYDVKM. The CDR3 nucleotides are TGTGCCAGCAGTTCGAGGGCCCATGTGGCCTACGAGCAGTACTTC. This codes for CASSSRAHVAYEQYF.

The rearrangement links TRBV2 to TRBJ2-1; D is ambiguous. V lost 6 bases, J lost 5 bases, and 17 bases lay in between. This CDR3 spans 15 amino acids. CDR1 is SNHLY, CDR2 FYNNEI, per germline. As DNA, the CDR3 is TGTGCCAGCAGCCCTAGGTATTTCGCGGACAATGAGCAGTTCTTC. It encodes CASSPRYFADNEQFF.

The chain employs TRBV6-2 or TRBV6-3 and TRBJ2-7, with a tentative D call TRBD1 (5 bases). V lost 8 bases to trimming and J lost 5 bases, with 16 bases between them. The germline gives CDR1 MNHEY, CDR2 SVGEGT. The CDR3 consists of 13 residues. The CDR3 protein is CASSKQGDDEQYF. The CDR3 nucleotides read TGTGCCAGCTCAAAGCAGGGCGACGACGAGCAGTACTTC.

The rearrangement links TRBV4-1 to TRBJ1-1; unclear D gene. In germline, CDR1 is MGHRA, CDR2 YSYEKL. Between the trimmed V and J ends, which lost 5 bases and 4 bases, there was a span of 14 bases. This CDR3 comprises 14 residues. CDR3 region: CASSSQRYLTEAFF. CDR3 nucleotides: TGCGCCAGCAGCTCGCAGAGGTATCTCACTGAAGCTTTCTTT.

This clonotype was found a few times. In nucleotides, the CDR3 is TGTGCCAGCAGTTCACTAGCGGGGGGCAACACCGGGGAGCTGTTTTTT. Translation: CASSSLAGGNTGELFF. This chain connects TRBV7-6 to TRBJ2-2; 12 bases agree with TRBD2. The V gene's germline CDR1 is SGHVS and CDR2 FNYEAQ. Trimming cost V 6 bases and J 2 bases; bases outside gene matches: 4. The CDR3 has 16 residues. The complete variable domain, with remaining parts taken from reference TRBV7-6 and TRBJ2-2, reads GAGVSQSPRYKVTKRGQDVALRCDPISGHVSLYWYRQALGQGPEFLTYFNYEAQQDKSGLPNDRFSAERPEGSISTLTIQRTEQRDSAMYRCASSSLAGGNTGELFFGEGSRLTVL.

Note on this clonotype: The final CDR3 position lacks the conserved phenylalanine or tryptophan, pointing to a likely read error. The rearrangement joins TRBV12-3 or TRBV12-4 to TRBJ2-3; D may be TRBD1 (6 bases). The CDR3 is 14 residues long. V shed 6 bases and J shed 4 bases, with 14 bases lying between them. CDR3 in DNA: TGTGCCAGCAGAGACAGGAAAGGCGCAGATACGCAGTATTCT. Its protein product is CASRDRKGADTQYS.